The 7 T cell receptor beta chains in this list originate from one sample, sequenced in a study of cytomegalovirus exposure and HLA in healthy donors. PCR used 60 Vbeta primers and 13 Jbeta primers. Produced via immunoSEQ multiplex PCR; TCRdb's table is partial and in-frame only. The repertoire consists of about 130,000 clones, with roughly three quarters occurring once and the leading ten covering 0.75% to 0.95%. Sequenced input: PBMCs. These receptors all stem from a woman aged 60-75 years in good health and CMV-seronegative.

The chain has TRBV9 and TRBJ2-7; 7 nucleotides agree with TRBD2. Unmatched junction bases numbered 6, after V lost 0 bases and J lost 3 bases. Germline loops: CDR1 SGDLS, CDR2 YYNGEE. The CDR3 is 15 residues long. As DNA, the CDR3 is TGTGCCAGCAGCGTAGGGCAGGGAGGGAACTACGAGCAGTACTTC. Protein: CASSVGQGGNYEQYF.

The chain couples TRBV2 to TRBJ2-1; possibly TRBD2 for D (5 bases). This CDR3 has 16 residues. The germline V gene has CDR1 SNHLY and CDR2 FYNNEI. Between the trimmed V and J ends, which lost 5 bases and 4 bases, there was a span of 18 bases. The CDR3 loop is CASSLQDFTPYNEQFF. CDR3 sequence (DNA): TGTGCCAGCAGTCTCCAGGACTTCACCCCATACAATGAGCAGTTCTTC.

This clone appeared a few times. The rearrangement joins TRBV2 to TRBJ1-2; 10 nucleotides agree with TRBD1. The junction had 8 bases not matched to a gene; V was cut back by 6 bases and J by 4 bases. In germline, CDR1 is SNHLY, CDR2 FYNNEI. The CDR3 extends over 15 amino acids. The chain's CDR3 is CASRATGGAVYGYTF. CDR3 nucleotides: TGTGCCAGCAGAGCGACAGGGGGCGCGGTCTATGGCTACACCTTC.

The V gene is TRBV15, the J gene TRBJ1-4, with D perhaps TRBD1 (5 bases). This CDR3 contains 11 residues. V lost 9 bases and J 6 bases, leaving 8 bases between the germline ends. In germline, CDR1 is LNHNV, CDR2 YYDKDF (reference sequence). The CDR3 coding sequence is TGTGCCACTCAGGGCTATGAAAAACTGTTTTTT. This gives the protein CATQGYEKLFF. Full variable domain (missing parts from reference TRBV15 and TRBJ1-4): DAMVIQNPRYQVTQFGKPVTLSCSQTLNHNVMYWYQQKSSQAPKLLFHYYDKDFNNEADTPDNFQSRRPNTSFCFLDIRSPGLGDTAMYLCATQGYEKLFFGSGTQLSVL.

Worth noting for this clone: Its ends do not fully match the called genes, so a read error is possible. J is TRBJ1-2 and V is TRBV19; TRBD1 might be the D (5 bases). The germline CDR1 and CDR2 sequences are LNHDA and SQIVND (reference sequence). This CDR3 spans 12 amino acids. The chain's CDR3 is CAGGSNLGPKSF. CDR3 DNA: TGTGCCGGGGGGTCGAACCTCGGGCCAAAAAGCTTC.

J is TRBJ2-7 and V is TRBV6-1; tentative D call: TRBD1 (7 bases). The germline V gene encodes CDR1 MNHNS and CDR2 SASEGT. Trimming cost V 6 bases and J 4 bases, with 13 bases left between them. This CDR3 region has 13 residues. CDR3 coding DNA: TGTGCCAGCAGCGGAGGGGGCTGGTACGAGCAGTACTTC. Translating it yields CASSGGGWYEQYF.

The chain carries TRBV10-2 and TRBJ1-5; TRBD1 agrees at 7 bases. Germline CDR1 WSHSY, CDR2 SAAADI. J lost 0 bases, V lost 5 bases, and 4 bases had no gene match. The CDR3 covers 15 residues. The CDR3 sequence is CASSPGQASNQPQHF. In nucleotides, the CDR3 is TGCGCCAGCAGTCCTGGACAGGCTAGCAATCAGCCCCAGCATTTT.